This T cell receptor beta chain was recovered during a study of T cell changes during pregnancy in multiple sclerosis (dated by TCRdb to the late 2010s). Regarding the study in general: The study examined how the T cell repertoire changed over the course of pregnancy in women with multiple sclerosis.

Comment on this clone: It lacks a known antigen. No base quality values were provided; no much bigger clone lies one nucleotide off.

Library construction relied on the immunoSEQ multiplex PCR assay. Not all clones reach the TCRdb copy of this immuneACCESS table, which keeps in-frame sequences only. Checked studies attribute under half of the gap to unresolved V genes and leave the rest unexplained. In this sample the table shows 38,000 or so clones, nearly 90% of which occur a single time. Over 0.45% of the sample belongs to the ten largest clones. This clonotype was sampled from a female donor with multiple sclerosis, enrolled in a pregnancy study. The starting material was CD4+ T cells from peripheral blood mononuclear cells, obtained in the second trimester of pregnancy.

The CDR3 reads as follows: CASSTRDRGLSGNTIYF. The sequenced DNA is TGTGCCAGCAGCACCCGGGACAGGGGGCTCTCTGGAAACACCATATATTTT. The rearrangement joined TRBV9 to TRBJ1-3; 12 middle bases align to TRBD1. The germline V gene supplies CDR1 SGDLS and CDR2 YYNGEE. V is cut back by 4 bases and J by 0 bases, with 5 bases in the junction unmatched. Spanning cysteine to phenylalanine, the CDR3 consists of 17 amino acids. The CDR3 DNA has 51 bases and is translated from base 1.